The source of this TCR beta chain is a study of blood T cells in healthy people across ages. Points from the study as a whole: When set beside aged donors, long-lived donors presented more naive CD4+ cells and higher diversity. The study regarded diversity estimates from one million T cells as underestimates.

This clonotype was counted at least ten times. The antigen remains undetermined. Primed by a sample-barcoded 5' primer and a J-beta primer mix, a second PCR proceeded for 7 to 11 cycles. Every cDNA was tagged by a template-switch adaptor with 12 random nucleotides. TCRdb redid the calling of the 5' RACE reads with MiXCR, one entry per CDR3 protein. This sample has over 600,000 distinct CDR3 sequences; around 50% occur once, and the top ten carry about a sixth. Sequencing input: blood. This TCR came from a man older than 75 in good health.

The CDR3 sequence is CASSSRASSSLGDEQYF. CDR3 nucleotide sequence: TGTGCCAGCAGCTCCCGGGCATCTAGTTCGTTAGGCGACGAGCAGTACTTC. V usage is TRBV7-2 and J usage is TRBJ2-7; no clear D. Germline V gives CDR1 SGHTA, CDR2 FQGNSA. The CDR3 totals 17 residues. V gave up 4 bases and J gave up 5 bases, with 24 bases separating them.